These 4 T cell receptor beta chains share one sample of origin, sequenced in a study of PD-1 blockade in classical Hodgkin lymphoma. Data came from immunoSEQ multiplex PCR; TCRdb stores just in-frame clones and leaves some out. The repertoire holds 37,000 or so clones, with approximately 86% as singletons. Every single patient, without exception, relapsed after autologous stem cell transplantation, and brentuximab vedotin exposure varied. Sequences were derived from peripheral blood mononuclear cells (PBMCs), sampled before the second cycle of nivolumab. Receptor source: a human donor with classical Hodgkin lymphoma.

The chain has TRBV27 and TRBJ2-1, with TRBD2 matching 7 bases. The germline gives CDR1 MNHEY, CDR2 SMNVEV (reference sequence). The CDR3 runs to 16 residues. Unmatched junction bases numbered 14, after V lost 2 bases and J lost 10 bases. The CDR3 spells CASSLGGRSPWGEQFF. The CDR3 nucleotides read TGTGCCAGCAGTTTAGGCGGGAGATCTCCCTGGGGGGAGCAGTTCTTC.

This chain connects TRBV19 to TRBJ1-3; the D gene is possibly TRBD1 (6 bases). V dropped 4 bases and J dropped 3 bases, with 10 bases sitting between them. CDR3 length: 14 amino acids. Germline lookup yields CDR1 LNHDA and CDR2 SQIVND (reference sequence). The CDR3 nucleotides read TGTGCCAGTAGTACCAGGGGCAGTGGAAACACCATATATTTT. This sequence encodes CASSTRGSGNTIYF.

The chain carries TRBV6-4 and TRBJ2-1; 7 bases align to TRBD2. The CDR3 has 15 amino acids. Germline CDR1 and CDR2: MRHNA and SNTAGT. The ends lost 0 bases at V and 4 bases at J; junction bases unmatched: 3. Here the CDR3 DNA reads TGTGCCAGCAGTGACTCTCCTAGCGGATACAATGAGCAGTTCTTC. Residues: CASSDSPSGYNEQFF.

This rearrangement joins TRBV14 to TRBJ2-7; TRBD1 matches 9 bases. CDR1 is SGHDN, CDR2 FVKESK, per germline. CDR3 length: 16 amino acids. The V gene end was trimmed by 1 base and the J gene end by 2 bases; junction bases not matched to a gene: 6. This chain's CDR3 is CASSQVMGQGTYEQYF. CDR3 DNA: TGTGCCAGCAGCCAAGTGATGGGACAGGGAACCTACGAGCAGTACTTC.